Following are 25 T cell receptor beta chains from one sample sequenced in a study of blood T cell repertoires in COVID-19. This table comes from immunoSEQ multiplex PCR, and its TCRdb copy is limited to in-frame clones, with some not included. The sample includes about 140,000 clones, roughly 80% of them seen just once. The sequenced sample was PBMCs or T cells enriched from blood (not recorded which). Receptors were obtained from a woman aged 18-30 years who had been exposed to COVID-19.

This sequence joins TRBV5-4 and TRBJ2-5, with 9 bases aligning to TRBD1. Trimming at V came to 1 base and at J to 9 bases, leaving 10 bases not matched to a gene. This CDR3 comprises 15 residues. Germline lookup yields CDR1 SGHNT and CDR2 YYREEE (reference sequence). CDR3 sequence: CASSLTGTGLVAQYF. As DNA, the CDR3 is TGTGCCAGCAGCTTGACGGGGACAGGGTTGGTGGCCCAGTACTTC.

The J gene is TRBJ2-7, the V gene TRBV6-1; 9 bases line up with TRBD1. The CDR3 has 16 amino acids. The germline gives CDR1 MNHNS, CDR2 SASEGT. V shed 2 bases, J shed 0 bases, and the junction held 5 bases outside the gene matches. The CDR3 loop is CASSEPGQGHSYEQYF. Here the CDR3 DNA reads TGTGCCAGCAGTGAACCTGGACAGGGGCACTCCTACGAGCAGTACTTC.

This clone was picked up one time. This chain uses TRBV5-1 with TRBJ2-7; TRBD2 matches at 10 bases. The ends lost 4 bases at V and 4 bases at J; junction bases unmatched: 5. The CDR3 runs 14 residues. The germline gives CDR1 SGHRS, CDR2 YFSETQ. The chain's CDR3 is CASSMPGLAYEQYF. The DNA of the CDR3 is TGCGCCAGCAGCATGCCGGGACTAGCGTACGAGCAGTACTTC.

The chain couples TRBV2 to TRBJ1-5; 7 nucleotides align to TRBD1. The germline V gene has CDR1 SNHLY and CDR2 FYNNEI. The CDR3 contains 15 residues. Germline trimming cut 4 bases from V and 0 bases from J; bases unmatched to any gene: 3. The CDR3 DNA sequence: TGTGCCAGCAGTGGGACAGGCAATAGCAATCAGCCCCAGCATTTT. Residues: CASSGTGNSNQPQHF.

The CDR3 reads CASSLRLLVSGELFF. CDR3 coding DNA: TGTGCCAGCAGCTTAAGGTTGCTAGTCAGCGGGGAGCTGTTTTTT. V usage is TRBV7-9 and J usage is TRBJ2-2; D uncertain. From germline, CDR1 is SEHNR and CDR2 FQNEAQ (reference sequence). V lost 2 bases and J 7 bases, leaving 14 bases between the germline ends. CDR3 length equals 15 residues.

The V gene is TRBV5-4, the J gene TRBJ2-7, with unresolved D. The CDR3 consists of 11 residues. The V end lost 4 bases, the J end lost 6 bases, and 8 bases lay between the germline ends. CDR1 and CDR2 (germline): SGHNT, YYREEE (reference sequence). The CDR3 region has the DNA TGTGCCAGCAGCGCAGGTTTCGAGCAGTACTTC. Its translation: CASSAGFEQYF.

This chain links TRBV5-1 with TRBJ2-1, with unresolved D. Germline values: CDR1 SGHRS, CDR2 YFSETQ. V was clipped by 4 bases and J by 9 bases, with 17 bases between them. The CDR3 length is 14 residues. DNA of the CDR3: TGCGCCAGCAGCGCGTCCTACGCCGATGGTGAGCAGTTCTTC. Residues: CASSASYADGEQFF.

The chain is built from TRBV12-5 and TRBJ2-4; possibly TRBD2 for D (7 bases). The CDR3 contains 17 residues. From germline, CDR1 is LGHNT and CDR2 FRNRAP. V was shortened by 0 bases and J by 6 bases, with 18 bases between the two germline ends. The CDR3 sequence: CASGLVRGASGGNIQYF. CDR3 nucleotide sequence: TGTGCTAGTGGTTTGGTACGGGGGGCTAGCGGAGGAAACATTCAGTACTTC.

This chain connects TRBV28 to TRBJ2-7; TRBD1 aligns across 7 bases. From germline, CDR1 is MDHEN and CDR2 SYDVKM. CDR3 length: 14 amino acids. With V trimmed by 3 bases and J by 6 bases, 8 bases remained unmatched. The CDR3 DNA follows: TGTGCCAGCAGTTTGGACACAGGGGACGGCGAGCAGTACTTC. This codes for CASSLDTGDGEQYF.

This sequence joins TRBV25-1 and TRBJ2-3; perhaps TRBD2 as D (5 bases). CDR1 and CDR2 (germline): MGHDK, SYGVNS. The V gene lost 7 bases and the J gene lost 0 bases, with 11 bases spanning the gap. This CDR3 has 14 amino acids. DNA for the CDR3: TGTGCCAGCAAGCGGAGTACTAGCACAGATACGCAGTATTTT. Amino acid sequence: CASKRSTSTDTQYF.

This chain joins TRBV18 and TRBJ2-1, with TRBD1 as a possible D gene (6 bases). The germline V gene encodes CDR1 KGHSH and CDR2 LQKENI. Trimming removed 3 bases from V and 6 bases from J, with 15 bases in between. The CDR3 runs to 15 residues. The CDR3 loop is CASSPLVRGRNEQFF. CDR3 nucleotides: TGTGCCAGCTCACCTCTTGTCAGGGGACGCAATGAGCAGTTCTTC. The complete variable domain, with remaining parts taken from reference TRBV18 and TRBJ2-1, reads NAGVMQNPRHLVRRRGQEARLRCSPMKGHSHVYWYRQLPEEGLKFMVYLQKENIIDESGMPKERFSAEFPKEGPSILRIQQVVRGDSAAYFCASSPLVRGRNEQFFGPGTRLTVL.

The gene calls are TRBV6-1 and TRBJ1-5; tentatively, D is TRBD1 (6 bases). This CDR3 has 13 residues. Trimming left V 2 bases short and J 7 bases short, with 9 bases between. The germline V gene encodes CDR1 MNHNS and CDR2 SASEGT. Written as DNA, the CDR3 is TGTGCCAGCAGTGAACAGGGGTGGCAGCCCCAGCATTTT. Translating it yields CASSEQGWQPQHF.

V usage is TRBV25-1 and J usage is TRBJ1-1, with 8 bases that match TRBD1. V trimming: 2 bases; J trimming: 1 base; junction bases outside the gene matches: 0. Per the germline V gene, CDR1 is MGHDK and CDR2 is SYGVNS. This CDR3 region has 14 residues. In DNA form, the CDR3 reads TGTGCCAGCAGTGAAGGGACAGGGAACACTGAAGCTTTCTTT. Its protein product is CASSEGTGNTEAFF.

This rearrangement joins TRBV11-2 to TRBJ2-7; tentatively, D is TRBD2 (6 bases). Germline CDR1 is SGHAT and CDR2 is FQNNGV. V gave up 1 base and J gave up 2 bases, with 9 bases separating them. This CDR3 is built from 14 residues. The DNA for the CDR3 is TGTGCCAGCAGCTTAGGCGGAGGGGCCTACGAGCAGTACTTC. Translating gives CASSLGGGAYEQYF.

V is TRBV6-2 or TRBV6-3 and J is TRBJ2-7; 9 nucleotides line up with TRBD1. Germline loops: CDR1 MNHEY, CDR2 SVGEGT. This CDR3 region has 16 residues. Unmatched junction bases numbered 12, after V lost 4 bases and J lost 5 bases. The CDR3 DNA reads as TGTGCCAGCAGTTCCCACCTCCGGGACAGGGCCGACGAGCAGTACTTC. This gives the protein CASSSHLRDRADEQYF.

The chain joins TRBV6-1 to TRBJ2-7; 9 bases map to TRBD2. This CDR3 comprises 15 residues. Trimming cost V 1 base and J 2 bases; bases outside gene matches: 3. CDR1 and CDR2 from the germline V gene are MNHNS and SASEGT. CDR3 DNA: TGTGCCAGCAGTGAAGTGACTAGCGGTGCCTACGAGCAGTACTTC. It yields the protein CASSEVTSGAYEQYF.

The chain uses TRBV25-1 and TRBJ1-2; the match to TRBD1 covers 8 bases. The V and J ends lost 8 bases and 8 bases, in that order; junction bases with no gene match: 4. In germline, CDR1 is MGHDK, CDR2 SYGVNS. The CDR3 is 11 amino acids. CDR3 loop: CASSGQAGYTF. The CDR3 DNA reads as TGTGCCAGCTCGGGACAGGCGGGCTACACCTTC.

V is TRBV3-1 (or the pseudogene TRBV3-2) and J is TRBJ2-1; 7 bases map to TRBD1. V was clipped by 4 bases and J by 4 bases; unmatched bases: 7. The CDR3 length is 15 residues. Germline-derived CDR1 and CDR2 are LGHDT and YNNKEL (reference sequence). The CDR3 region is CASSRWDSLYNEQFF. In DNA, the CDR3 is TGTGCCAGCAGCCGCTGGGACAGTTTGTACAATGAGCAGTTCTTC.

The V call is TRBV29-1, the J call TRBJ2-4; 8 nucleotides align to TRBD2. Germline V gene lookup returns CDR1 SQVTM and CDR2 ANQGSEA. Trimming removed 3 bases from V and 7 bases from J; junction bases left unmatched: 8. CDR3 length equals 14 residues. CDR3 amino acids: CSVDPAGGGNIQYF. The CDR3 region has the DNA TGCAGCGTTGATCCGGCGGGGGGAGGGAACATTCAGTACTTC. The full variable domain, with the rest looked up from reference TRBV29-1 and TRBJ2-4, is SAVISQKPSRDICQRGTSLTIQCQVDSQVTMMFWYRQQPGQSLTLIATANQGSEATYESGFVIDKFPISRPNLTFSTLTVSNMSPEDSSIYLCSVDPAGGGNIQYFGAGTRLSVL.

Remarks on this clone: Compared with germline, one end of the junction differs, possibly owing to a read error. The V gene is TRBV6-1, the J gene TRBJ2-7; D is possibly TRBD2 (5 bases). CDR1 is MNHNS and CDR2 is SASEGT in the germline V gene. The CDR3 runs to 12 residues. CDR3 sequence (DNA): TGTGCCAGCAGTGAAGGAAAGCGGCCATGGGATTTC. This sequence encodes CASSEGKRPWDF.

V and J are TRBV3-1 (or the pseudogene TRBV3-2) and TRBJ2-1; 8 nucleotides match TRBD2. V dropped 1 base and J dropped 8; count of bases not matched to a gene: 7. The CDR3 sequence is 15 residues long. CDR1 LGHDT and CDR2 YNNKEL come from the germline V gene (reference sequence). This CDR3 is CASSQASGSNDEQFF. In DNA form, the CDR3 reads TGTGCCAGCAGCCAAGCGAGCGGGAGTAATGATGAGCAGTTCTTC.

DNA for the CDR3: TGTGCCACCAGCAGAACAGGGAATTCTAATGAAAAACTGTTTTTT. Its translation: CATSRTGNSNEKLFF. The chain links TRBV15 to TRBJ1-4; perhaps TRBD1 as D (6 bases). The CDR3 has 15 amino acids. Deletions cut 2 bases from V and 3 bases from J, with 10 bases between. Germline-derived CDR1 and CDR2 are LNHNV and YYDKDF (reference sequence).

In this sample, this clone turned up a few times. The V and J genes are TRBV5-1 and TRBJ2-3, with D perhaps matching TRBD1 (6 bases). CDR1 SGHRS and CDR2 YFSETQ come from the germline V gene. CDR3 length: 17 residues. V lost 4 bases and J lost 1, with 19 bases in between. The CDR3 bases are TGCGCCAGCAGCGTAGTGGGGTCCGCAGGGGGCACAGATACGCAGTATTTT. This sequence encodes CASSVVGSAGGTDTQYF. The complete variable domain, with remaining parts taken from reference TRBV5-1 and TRBJ2-3, reads KAGVTQTPRYLIKTRGQQVTLSCSPISGHRSVSWYQQTPGQGLQFLFEYFSETQRNKGNFPGRFSGRQFSNSRSEMNVSTLELGDSALYLCASSVVGSAGGTDTQYFGPGTRLTVL.

CDR3 sequence reads: CASSPPGENYGYTF. The CDR3 DNA reads as TGTGCCAGCAGCCCCCCGGGGGAGAACTATGGCTACACCTTC. The rearrangement links TRBV11-2 to TRBJ1-2; D might be TRBD1 (5 bases). The CDR3 consists of 14 residues. V gave up 5 bases and J gave up 2 bases, with 12 bases separating them. The germline V gene has CDR1 SGHAT and CDR2 FQNNGV.

J is TRBJ1-2 and V is TRBV5-4; tentatively, D is TRBD1 (5 bases). The ends were cut back, 5 bases at V and 4 bases at J, with 18 bases in the middle. The CDR3 covers 15 residues. The germline gives CDR1 SGHNT, CDR2 YYREEE (reference sequence). The CDR3 nucleotides read TGTGCCAGCAGTACAGGTCGGGAGCATCTCTATGGCTACACCTTC. Translation gives CASSTGREHLYGYTF.